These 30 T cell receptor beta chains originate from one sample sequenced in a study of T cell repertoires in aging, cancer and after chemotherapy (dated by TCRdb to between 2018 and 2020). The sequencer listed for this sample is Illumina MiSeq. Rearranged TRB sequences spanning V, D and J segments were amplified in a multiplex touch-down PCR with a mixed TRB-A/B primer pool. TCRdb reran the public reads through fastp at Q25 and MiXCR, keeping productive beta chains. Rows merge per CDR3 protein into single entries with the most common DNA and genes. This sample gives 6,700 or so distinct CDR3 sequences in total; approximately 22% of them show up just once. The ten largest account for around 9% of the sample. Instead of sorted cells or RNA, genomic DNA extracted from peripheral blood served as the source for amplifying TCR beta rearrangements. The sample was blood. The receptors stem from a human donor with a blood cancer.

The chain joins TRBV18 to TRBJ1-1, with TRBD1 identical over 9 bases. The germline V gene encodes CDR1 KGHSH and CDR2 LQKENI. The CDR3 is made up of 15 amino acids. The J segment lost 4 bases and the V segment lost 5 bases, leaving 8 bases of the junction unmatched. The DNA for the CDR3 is TGTGCCAGCTCATCTCTGGACAGGGGAGGCACTGAAGCTTTCTTT. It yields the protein CASSSLDRGGTEAFF.

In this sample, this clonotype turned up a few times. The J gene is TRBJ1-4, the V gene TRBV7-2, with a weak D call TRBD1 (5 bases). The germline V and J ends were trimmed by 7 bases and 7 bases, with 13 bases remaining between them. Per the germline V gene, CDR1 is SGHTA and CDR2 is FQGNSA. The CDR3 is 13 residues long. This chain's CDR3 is CASTLWGSEKLFF. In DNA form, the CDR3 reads TGTGCCAGCACCCTTTGGGGGAGTGAAAAACTGTTTTTT. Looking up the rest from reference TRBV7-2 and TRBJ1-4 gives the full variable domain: GAGVSQSPSNKVTEKGKDVELRCDPISGHTALYWYRQSLGQGLEFLIYFQGNSAPDKSGLPSDRFSAERTGGSVSTLTIQRTQQEDSAVYLCASTLWGSEKLFFGSGTQLSVL.

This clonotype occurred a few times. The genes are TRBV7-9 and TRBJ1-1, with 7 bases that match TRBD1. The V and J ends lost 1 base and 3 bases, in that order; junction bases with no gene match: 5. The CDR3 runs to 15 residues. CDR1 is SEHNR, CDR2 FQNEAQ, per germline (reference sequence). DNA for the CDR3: TGTGCCAGCAGCTTAGGAGGGGGCGTGTACACTGAAGCTTTCTTT. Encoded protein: CASSLGGGVYTEAFF.

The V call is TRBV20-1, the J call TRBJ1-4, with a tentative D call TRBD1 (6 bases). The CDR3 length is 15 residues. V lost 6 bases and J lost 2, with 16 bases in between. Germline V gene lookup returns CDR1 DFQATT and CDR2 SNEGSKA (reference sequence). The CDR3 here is CSARISRGTNEKLFF. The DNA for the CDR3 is TGCAGTGCAAGAATATCCAGGGGCACTAATGAAAAACTGTTTTTT.

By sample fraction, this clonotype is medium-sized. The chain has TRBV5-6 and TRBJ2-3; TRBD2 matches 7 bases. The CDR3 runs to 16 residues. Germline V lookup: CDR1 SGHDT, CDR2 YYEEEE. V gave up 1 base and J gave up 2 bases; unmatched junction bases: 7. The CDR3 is CASSLMGGGDTDTQYF. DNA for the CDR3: TGTGCCAGCAGCTTGATGGGCGGGGGAGACACAGATACGCAGTATTTT.

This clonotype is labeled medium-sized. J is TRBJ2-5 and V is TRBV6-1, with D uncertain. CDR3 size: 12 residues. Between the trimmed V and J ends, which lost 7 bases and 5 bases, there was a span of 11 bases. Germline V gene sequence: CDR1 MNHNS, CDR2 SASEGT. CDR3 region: CASKERGETQYF. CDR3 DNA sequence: TGTGCCAGCAAAGAGCGCGGCGAGACCCAGTACTTC.

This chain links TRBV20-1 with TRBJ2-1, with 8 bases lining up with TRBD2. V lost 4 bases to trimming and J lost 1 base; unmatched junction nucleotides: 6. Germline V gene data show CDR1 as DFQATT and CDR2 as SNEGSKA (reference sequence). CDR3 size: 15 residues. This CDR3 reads CSANLIAGSYNEQFF. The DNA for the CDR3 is TGCAGTGCTAACCTTATAGCGGGGTCCTACAATGAGCAGTTCTTC.

The CDR3 sequence is CASSQGDGSNQPQHF. CDR3 nucleotide sequence: TGTGCCAGCAGTCAGGGGGACGGGTCCAATCAGCCCCAGCATTTT. V is TRBV2 and J is TRBJ1-5; 7 bases agree with TRBD1. The length of the CDR3 is 15 residues. Per germline, CDR1 SNHLY and CDR2 FYNNEI. The V gene end was trimmed by 5 bases and the J gene end by 3 bases; junction bases not matched to a gene: 7.

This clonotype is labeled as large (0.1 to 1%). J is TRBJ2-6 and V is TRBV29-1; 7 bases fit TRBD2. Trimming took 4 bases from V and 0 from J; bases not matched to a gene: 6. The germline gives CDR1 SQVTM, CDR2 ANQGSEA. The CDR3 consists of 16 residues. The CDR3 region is CSVVGGAGSGANVLTF. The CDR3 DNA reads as TGCAGCGTTGTGGGAGGGGCTGGCTCTGGGGCCAACGTCCTGACTTTC.

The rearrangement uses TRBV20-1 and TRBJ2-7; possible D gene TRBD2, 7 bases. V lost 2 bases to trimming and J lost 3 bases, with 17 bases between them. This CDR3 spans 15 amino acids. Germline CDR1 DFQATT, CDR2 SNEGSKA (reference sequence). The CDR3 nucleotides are TGCAGTGCTAGAAAGGGGGGAGGGGATGTCTACGAGCAGTACTTC. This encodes CSARKGGGDVYEQYF.

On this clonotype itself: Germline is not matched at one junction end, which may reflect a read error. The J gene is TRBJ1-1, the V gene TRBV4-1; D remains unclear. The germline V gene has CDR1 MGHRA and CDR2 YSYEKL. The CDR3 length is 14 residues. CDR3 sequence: CASSQAASGTEAFF. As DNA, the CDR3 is TGTGCCAGCAGCCAAGCGGCATCGGGCACTGAAGCTTTCTTT.

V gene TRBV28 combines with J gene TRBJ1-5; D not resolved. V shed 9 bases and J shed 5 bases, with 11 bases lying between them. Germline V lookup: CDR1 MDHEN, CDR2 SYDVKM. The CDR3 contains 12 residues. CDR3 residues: CASEGTHQPQHF. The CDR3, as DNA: TGTGCCAGTGAGGGAACCCATCAGCCCCAGCATTTT.

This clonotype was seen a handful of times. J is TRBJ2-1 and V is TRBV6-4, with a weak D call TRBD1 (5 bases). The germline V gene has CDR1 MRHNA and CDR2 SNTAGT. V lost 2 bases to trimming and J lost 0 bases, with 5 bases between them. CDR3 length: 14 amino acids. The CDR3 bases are TGTGCCAGCAGTGACAGGGGCTCCTACAATGAGCAGTTCTTC. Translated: CASSDRGSYNEQFF.

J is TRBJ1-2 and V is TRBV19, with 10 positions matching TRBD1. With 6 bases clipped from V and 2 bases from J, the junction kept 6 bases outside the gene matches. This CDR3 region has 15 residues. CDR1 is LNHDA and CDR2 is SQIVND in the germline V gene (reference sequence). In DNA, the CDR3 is TGTGCCAGTAGAACGACAGGGGGCGCGAACTATGGCTACACCTTC. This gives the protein CASRTTGGANYGYTF. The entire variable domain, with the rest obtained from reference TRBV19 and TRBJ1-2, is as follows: DGGITQSPKYLFRKEGQNVTLSCEQNLNHDAMYWYRQDPGQGLRLIYYSQIVNDFQKGDIAEGYSVSREKKESFPLTVTSAQKNPTAFYLCASRTTGGANYGYTFGSGTRLTVV.

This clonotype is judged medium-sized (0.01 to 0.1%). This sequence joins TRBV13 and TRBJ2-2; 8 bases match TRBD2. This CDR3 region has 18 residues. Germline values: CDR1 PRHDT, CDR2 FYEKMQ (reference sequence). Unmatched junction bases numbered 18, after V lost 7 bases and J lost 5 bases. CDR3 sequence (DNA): TGTGCCAGCAACCCGTCGGGACTAGGGGCCCCAGGGACCGGGGAGCTGTTTTTT. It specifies CASNPSGLGAPGTGELFF.

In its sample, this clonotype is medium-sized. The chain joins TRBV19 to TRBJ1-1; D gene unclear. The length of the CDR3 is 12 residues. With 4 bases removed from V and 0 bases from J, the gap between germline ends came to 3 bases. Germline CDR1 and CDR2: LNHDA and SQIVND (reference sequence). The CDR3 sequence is CASSNLNTEAFF. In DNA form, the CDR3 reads TGTGCCAGTAGTAACCTGAACACTGAAGCTTTCTTT. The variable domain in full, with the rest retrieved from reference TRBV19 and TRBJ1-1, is DGGITQSPKYLFRKEGQNVTLSCEQNLNHDAMYWYRQDPGQGLRLIYYSQIVNDFQKGDIAEGYSVSREKKESFPLTVTSAQKNPTAFYLCASSNLNTEAFFGQGTRLTVV.

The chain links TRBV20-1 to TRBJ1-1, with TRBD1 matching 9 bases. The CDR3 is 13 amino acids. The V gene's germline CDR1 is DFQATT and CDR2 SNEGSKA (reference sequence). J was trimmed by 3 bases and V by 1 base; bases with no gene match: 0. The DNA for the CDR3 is TGCAGTGCTAGAGGGACAGGGGACACTGAAGCTTTCTTT. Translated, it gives CSARGTGDTEAFF.

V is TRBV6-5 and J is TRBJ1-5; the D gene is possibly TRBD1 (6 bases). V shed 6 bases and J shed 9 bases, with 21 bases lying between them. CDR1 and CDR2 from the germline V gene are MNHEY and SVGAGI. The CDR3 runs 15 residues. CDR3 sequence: CASRSEGGFVVPQHF. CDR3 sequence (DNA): TGTGCCAGCAGAAGCGAAGGGGGGTTTGTCGTGCCCCAGCATTTT.

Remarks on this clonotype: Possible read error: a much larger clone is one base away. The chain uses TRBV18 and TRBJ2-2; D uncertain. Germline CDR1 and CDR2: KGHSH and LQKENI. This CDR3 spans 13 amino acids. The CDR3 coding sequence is TGTGTCAGCTCATCAATGGTCACCGGGGAGCTGTTTTTT. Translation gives CVSSSMVTGELFF.

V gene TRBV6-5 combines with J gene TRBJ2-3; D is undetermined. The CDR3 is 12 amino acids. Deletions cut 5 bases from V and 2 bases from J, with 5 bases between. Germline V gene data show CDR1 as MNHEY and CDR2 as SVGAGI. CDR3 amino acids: CASSGLTDTQYF. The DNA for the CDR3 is TGTGCCAGCAGTGGCCTCACAGATACGCAGTATTTT.

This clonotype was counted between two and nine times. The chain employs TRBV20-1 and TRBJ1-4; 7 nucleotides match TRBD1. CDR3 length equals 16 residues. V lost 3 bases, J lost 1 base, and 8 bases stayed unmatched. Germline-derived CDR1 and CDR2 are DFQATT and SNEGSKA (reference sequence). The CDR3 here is CSASGGGGRTNEKLFF. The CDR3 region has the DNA TGCAGTGCTAGTGGAGGGGGCGGGAGAACTAATGAAAAACTGTTTTTT.

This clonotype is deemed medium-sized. For the CDR3, the DNA is TGTGCCTTAGGGACTAGCTCCTACAATGAGCAGTTCTTC. Amino acid sequence: CALGTSSYNEQFF. This chain uses TRBV30 with TRBJ2-1; the match to TRBD2 covers 8 bases. The CDR3 totals 13 residues. Germline assignment: CDR1 GTSNPN and CDR2 SVGIG (reference sequence). V trimming: 7 bases; J trimming: 0 bases; junction bases outside the gene matches: 2.

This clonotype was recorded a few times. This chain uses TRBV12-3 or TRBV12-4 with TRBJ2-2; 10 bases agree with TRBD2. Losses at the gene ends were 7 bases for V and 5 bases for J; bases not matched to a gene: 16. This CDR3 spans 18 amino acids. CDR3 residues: CASTLLAGVSLVTGELFF. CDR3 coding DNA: TGTGCCAGCACCCTTCTAGCGGGAGTAAGTTTAGTGACCGGGGAGCTGTTTTTT.

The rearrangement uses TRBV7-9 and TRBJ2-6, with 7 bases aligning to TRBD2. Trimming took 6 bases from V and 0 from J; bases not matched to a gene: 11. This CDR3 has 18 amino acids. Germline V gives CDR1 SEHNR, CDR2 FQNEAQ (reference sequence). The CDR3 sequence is CASREARPGGSGANVLTF. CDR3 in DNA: TGTGCCAGCAGGGAAGCTCGGCCGGGGGGCTCTGGGGCCAACGTCCTGACTTTC. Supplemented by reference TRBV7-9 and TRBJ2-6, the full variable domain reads DTGVSQNPRHKITKRGQNVTFRCDPISEHNRLYWYRQTLGQGPEFLTYFQNEAQLEKSRLLSDRFSAERPKGSFSTLEIQRTEQGDSAMYLCASREARPGGSGANVLTFGAGSRLTVL.

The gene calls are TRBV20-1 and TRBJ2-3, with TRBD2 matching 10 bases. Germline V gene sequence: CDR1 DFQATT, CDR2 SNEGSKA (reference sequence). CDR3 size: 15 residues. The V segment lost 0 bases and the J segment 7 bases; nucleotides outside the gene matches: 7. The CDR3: CSARDSASGSNTQYF. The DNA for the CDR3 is TGCAGTGCTAGAGATTCGGCTAGCGGGAGCAATACGCAGTATTTT.

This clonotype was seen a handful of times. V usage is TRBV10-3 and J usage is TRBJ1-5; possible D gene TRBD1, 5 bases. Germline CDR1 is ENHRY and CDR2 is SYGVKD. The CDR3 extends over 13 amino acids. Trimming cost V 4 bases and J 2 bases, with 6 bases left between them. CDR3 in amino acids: CAISGQRNQPQHF. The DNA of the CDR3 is TGTGCCATCAGTGGACAGCGCAATCAGCCCCAGCATTTT.

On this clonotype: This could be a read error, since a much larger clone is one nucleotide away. The CDR3 spells CASSLYTDTHYF. The CDR3 DNA is TGTGCCAGCAGCTTATACACAGATACGCATTATTTT. The chain uses TRBV5-4 and TRBJ2-3, with unresolved D. There are 12 residues in the CDR3. The germline V gene encodes CDR1 SGHNT and CDR2 YYREEE (reference sequence).

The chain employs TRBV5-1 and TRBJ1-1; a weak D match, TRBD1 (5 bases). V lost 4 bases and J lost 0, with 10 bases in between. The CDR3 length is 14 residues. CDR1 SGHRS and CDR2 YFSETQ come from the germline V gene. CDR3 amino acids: CASSPDKMNTEAFF. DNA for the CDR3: TGCGCCAGCAGCCCGGACAAAATGAACACTGAAGCTTTCTTT. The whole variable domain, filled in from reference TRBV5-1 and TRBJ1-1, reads KAGVTQTPRYLIKTRGQQVTLSCSPISGHRSVSWYQQTPGQGLQFLFEYFSETQRNKGNFPGRFSGRQFSNSRSEMNVSTLELGDSALYLCASSPDKMNTEAFFGQGTRLTVV.

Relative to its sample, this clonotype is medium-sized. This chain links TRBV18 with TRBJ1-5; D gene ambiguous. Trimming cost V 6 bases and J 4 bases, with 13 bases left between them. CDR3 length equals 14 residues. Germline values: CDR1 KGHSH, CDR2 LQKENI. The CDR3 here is CASSPRVGNQPQHF. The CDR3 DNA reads TGTGCCAGCTCCCCTCGGGTAGGAAATCAGCCCCAGCATTTT.

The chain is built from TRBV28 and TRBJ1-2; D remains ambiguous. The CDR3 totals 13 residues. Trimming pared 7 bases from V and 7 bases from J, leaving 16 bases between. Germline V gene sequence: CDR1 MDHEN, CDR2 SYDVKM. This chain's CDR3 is CASTRSGSVGYTF. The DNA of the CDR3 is TGTGCCAGCACTCGGTCGGGTTCAGTTGGCTACACCTTC.